The T cell receptor beta chain under discussion was sequenced for a study of beta chain features in type 1 diabetes (dated by TCRdb to the late 2010s). Regarding the complete study: No differences in mean age, gender distribution, total cell number or subset yield were found between patients and healthy donors. Regulatory and stem cell-like memory subsets were isolated from only 8 patients and about 8 healthy donors, whereas naive and central memory subsets came from all 30 or so donors. A total of some 100,000,000 sorted cells were examined across all samples, and the number of cells per subset was strongly correlated with RNA yield. In the study, TCRB repertoires of sorted circulating CD4+ T cell subsets from recently diagnosed type 1 diabetes patients were compared with those of matched healthy donors.

As concerns this clone: Its antigen remains undetermined. No much larger clone exists at a distance of one base, and base qualities are not known.

All of the isolated RNA was reverse transcribed with the High Capacity cDNA Reverse Transcription Kit, so expressed TCRB transcripts were sequenced. Deep immunoSEQ sequencing was performed on naive, central memory and regulatory T cell samples, with an average of around 3.4 million total reads per sample. Sorted cells were lysed in RLT buffer and RNA was extracted with DNase-treated RNeasy Micro or Mini kits, depending on cell number. Each cell subset was processed on its own to prevent cross-contamination, while patient and healthy donor samples were processed together. Using the immunoSEQ multiplex PCR, TCRB sequences were amplified from cDNA into 87-bp fragments spanning the CDR3 region. Sequencing of the amplicons was done on the Illumina HiSeq platform. The paper's data handling went like this. PCR bias was computationally corrected using synthetic template baselines, reads within Hamming distance 2 were collapsed, and singletons that could not be merged were discarded. Reads were aligned against IMGT to assign V, D and J genes, CDR3 length and insertions or deletions at six rearrangement sites. Within each subset, clonotype counts were normalized to sorted cell number, after which true diversity and Gini coefficients were computed with the tcR R package. Repertoire sharing was quantified using the overlap coefficient calculated on TCRB nucleotide sequences. Out-of-frame TCRB sequences from naive cells were analyzed as a proxy for the pre-selection repertoire. TCRdb took over this immuneACCESS table, retaining in-frame rearrangements with V and J assigned. Such tables are incomplete; in checked studies, under half of the missing clones stem from an unresolved V gene, and the remainder is unexplained. V and J calls and clone size are copied from that table; D and trimming were computed from the DNA. The sample records 350,000 to 450,000 clones, around 13% of which are singletons. Around 0.039% of the sample rests with the top ten.

From each donor, a single peripheral blood sample of about 100 mL on average was drawn into heparinised tubes. A BD FACSAria II and a panel including CD45RO, CCR7, CD25, CD127, CD95 and CD27 were used to sort naive, central memory, regulatory and stem cell-like memory CD4+ T cells. Every sorted population had a purity above 95%. PBMCs were separated immediately by Lymphoprep density gradient centrifugation and were stained directly, without being cultured. To minimize batch effects, samples were stained and sorted in pairs, one healthy donor with one patient per experiment. Cut back by 4 bases and 4 bases, the V and J ends lie 11 bases apart. The CDR3 covers 13 residues, taking in both the cysteine and the phenylalanine. CDR3 DNA only is kept here, 39 bases in frame from base 1. Based on the germline V gene (reference sequence), the CDR1 and CDR2 sequences are SGHNT and YYREEE. Broad study findings and their caveats: HLA sub-analyses involved small numbers of individuals, so any influence of HLA type on TCRB rearrangement remained unresolved. A moderate but significant shortening of TCRB CDR3 length was observed in type 1 diabetes patients in all four CD4+ subsets. At VDJ recombination sites, type 1 diabetes patients had fewer insertions and more deleted nucleotides, which implies abnormalities in thymic rearrangement. Shorter templates might be favored by PCR, yet because patient and control samples were amplified and corrected together, any such skew would affect both groups equally. Because cDNA rather than genomic DNA was sequenced, highly expressing activated cells could have been over-represented, although no difference in activation and CD3 levels was found between groups. The naive, central memory and regulatory TCRB repertoires appeared to resemble one another more closely among patients than among healthy donors.

This chain is built from TRBV5-4 and TRBJ2-5, and possibly TRBD1, on 6 matching bases. The clonotype comes from a man aged 25-40 years in good health. The specimen sequenced was naive CD4+ T cells from blood. According to the study, the label for this sample's cell subset or site signals: true naive CD4+ T cells. The DNA sequence is as follows: TGTGCCAGCAGCGTGCAGGGGCGAGAGACCCAGTACTTC. Its product reads: CASSVQGRETQYF.